The T cell receptor (beta chain) described here comes from a study of blood T cell repertoires in COVID-19. V lost 6 bases to trimming and J lost 7 bases, with 15 bases between them. The length of the CDR3 is 14 residues. Germline V lookup: CDR1 MNHEY, CDR2 SVGAGI. TCRdb's copy holds only in-frame clones and misses some; the assay was immunoSEQ multiplex PCR. The data show around 150,000 clones, roughly nine tenths seen once. The sample comprised peripheral blood. The source is a human donor with COVID-19, enrolled during active disease. The donor label of this sample is uncertain. The chain combines TRBV6-5 with TRBJ1-4; D is perhaps TRBD1 (6 bases). In DNA, the CDR3 is TGTGCCAGCAGCCAACAGGGTTTAAGTGAAAAACTGTTTTTT. Amino acid sequence: CASSQQGLSEKLFF.